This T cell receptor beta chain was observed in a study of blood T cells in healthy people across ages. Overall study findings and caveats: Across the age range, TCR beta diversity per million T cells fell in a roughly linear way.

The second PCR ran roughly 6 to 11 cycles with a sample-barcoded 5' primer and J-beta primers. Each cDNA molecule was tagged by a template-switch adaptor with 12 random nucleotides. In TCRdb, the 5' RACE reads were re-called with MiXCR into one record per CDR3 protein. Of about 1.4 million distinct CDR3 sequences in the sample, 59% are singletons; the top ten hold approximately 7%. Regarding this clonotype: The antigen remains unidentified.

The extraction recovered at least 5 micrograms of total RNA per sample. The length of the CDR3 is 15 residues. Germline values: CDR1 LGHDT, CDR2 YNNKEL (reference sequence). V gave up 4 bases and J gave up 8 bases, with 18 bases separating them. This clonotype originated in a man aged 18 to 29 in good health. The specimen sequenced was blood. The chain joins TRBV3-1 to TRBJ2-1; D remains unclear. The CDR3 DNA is TGTGCCAGCAGCCCCCGGAGTAACCCAATGTATGAGCAGTTCTTC. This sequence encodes CASSPRSNPMYEQFF.